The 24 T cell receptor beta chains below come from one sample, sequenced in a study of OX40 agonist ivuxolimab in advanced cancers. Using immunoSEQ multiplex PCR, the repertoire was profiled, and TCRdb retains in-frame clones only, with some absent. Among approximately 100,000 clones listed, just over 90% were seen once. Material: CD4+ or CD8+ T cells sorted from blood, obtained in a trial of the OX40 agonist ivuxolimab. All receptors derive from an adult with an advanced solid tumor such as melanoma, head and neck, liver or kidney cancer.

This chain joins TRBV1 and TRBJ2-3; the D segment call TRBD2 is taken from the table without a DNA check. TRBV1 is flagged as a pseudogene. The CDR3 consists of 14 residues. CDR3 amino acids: CTSSQWTSTDTQYF. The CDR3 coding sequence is TGCACCAGCAGCCAATGGACTAGCACGGATACGCAGTATTTT.

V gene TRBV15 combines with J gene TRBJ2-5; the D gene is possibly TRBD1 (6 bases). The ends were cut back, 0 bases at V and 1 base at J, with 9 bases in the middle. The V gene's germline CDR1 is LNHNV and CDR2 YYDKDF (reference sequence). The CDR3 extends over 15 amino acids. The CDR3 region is CATSRDRGGQETQYF. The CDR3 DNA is TGTGCCACCAGCAGAGATCGAGGGGGCCAAGAGACCCAGTACTTC.

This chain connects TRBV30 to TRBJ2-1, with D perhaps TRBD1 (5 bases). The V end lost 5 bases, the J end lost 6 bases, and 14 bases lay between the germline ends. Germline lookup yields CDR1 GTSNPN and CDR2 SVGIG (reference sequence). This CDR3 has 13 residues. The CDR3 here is CAWARESFNEQFF. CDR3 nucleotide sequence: TGTGCCTGGGCCAGGGAAAGCTTCAATGAGCAGTTCTTC.

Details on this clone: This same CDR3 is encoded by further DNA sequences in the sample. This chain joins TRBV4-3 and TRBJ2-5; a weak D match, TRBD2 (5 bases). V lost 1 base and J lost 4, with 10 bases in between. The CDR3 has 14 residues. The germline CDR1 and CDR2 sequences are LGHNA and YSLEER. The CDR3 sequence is CASSQGGRGETQYF. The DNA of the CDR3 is TGCGCCAGCAGCCAAGGGGGTCGGGGAGAGACCCAGTACTTC.

The CDR3 nucleotides are TGTGCCATCAGACCCTCAGCGGGAACTAGCACAGATACGCAGTATTTT. Its translation is CAIRPSAGTSTDTQYF. V and J are TRBV10-3 and TRBJ2-3, with TRBD2 matching over 7 bases. The CDR3 runs 16 residues. Germline V CDR1 and CDR2: ENHRY, SYGVKD. V lost 6 bases to trimming and J lost 0 bases; unmatched junction nucleotides: 9.

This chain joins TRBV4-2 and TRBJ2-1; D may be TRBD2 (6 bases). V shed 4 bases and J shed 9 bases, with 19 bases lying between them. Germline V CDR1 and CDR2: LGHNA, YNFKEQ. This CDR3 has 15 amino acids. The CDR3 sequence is CASSLKGRGATEQFF. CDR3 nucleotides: TGTGCCAGCAGCCTAAAGGGGCGGGGTGCCACTGAGCAGTTCTTC.

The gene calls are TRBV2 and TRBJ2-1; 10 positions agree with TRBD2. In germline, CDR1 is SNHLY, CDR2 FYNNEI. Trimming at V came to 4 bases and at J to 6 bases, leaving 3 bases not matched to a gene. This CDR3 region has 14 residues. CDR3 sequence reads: CASSASGRGNEQFF. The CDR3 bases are TGTGCCAGCAGTGCCAGCGGGAGGGGCAATGAGCAGTTCTTC.

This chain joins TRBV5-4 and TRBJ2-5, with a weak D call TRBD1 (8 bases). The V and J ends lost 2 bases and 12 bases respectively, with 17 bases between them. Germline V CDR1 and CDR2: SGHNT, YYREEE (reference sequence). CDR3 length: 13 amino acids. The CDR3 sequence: CASSFITGGAEYF. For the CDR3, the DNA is TGTGCCAGCAGCTTTATAACAGGGGGGGCGGAGTACTTC.

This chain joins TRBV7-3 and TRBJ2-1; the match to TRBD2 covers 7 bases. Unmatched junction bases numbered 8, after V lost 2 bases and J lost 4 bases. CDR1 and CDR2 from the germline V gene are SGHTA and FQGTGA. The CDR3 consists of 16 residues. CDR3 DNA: TGTGCCAGCAGCTTACAGGCGGGAGCGCAATACAATGAGCAGTTCTTC. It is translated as CASSLQAGAQYNEQFF. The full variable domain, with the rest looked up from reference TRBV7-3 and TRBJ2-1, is GAGVSQTPSNKVTEKGKYVELRCDPISGHTALYWYRQSLGQGPEFLIYFQGTGAADDSGLPNDRFFAVRPEGSVSTLKIQRTERGDSAVYLCASSLQAGAQYNEQFFGPGTRLTVL.

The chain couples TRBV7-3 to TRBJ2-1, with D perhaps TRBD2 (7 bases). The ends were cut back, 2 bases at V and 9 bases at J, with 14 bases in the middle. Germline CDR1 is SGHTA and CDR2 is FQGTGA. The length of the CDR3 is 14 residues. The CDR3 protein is CASSLGGGSSEQFF. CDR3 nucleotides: TGTGCCAGCAGCTTAGGGGGCGGGAGTAGTGAGCAGTTCTTC.

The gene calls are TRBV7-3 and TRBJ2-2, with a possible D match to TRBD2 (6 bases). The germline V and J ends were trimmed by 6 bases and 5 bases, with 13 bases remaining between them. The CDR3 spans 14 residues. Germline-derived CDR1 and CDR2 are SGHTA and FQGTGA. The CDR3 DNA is TGTGCCAGCAGAGCGGCGGGGTTTACCGGGGAGCTGTTTTTT. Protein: CASRAAGFTGELFF.

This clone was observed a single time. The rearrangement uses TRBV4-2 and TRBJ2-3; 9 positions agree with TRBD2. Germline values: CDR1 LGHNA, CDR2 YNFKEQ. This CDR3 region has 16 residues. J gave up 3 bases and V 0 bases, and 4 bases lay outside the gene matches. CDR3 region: CASSQDWSGRTDTQYF. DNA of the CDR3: TGTGCCAGCAGCCAAGATTGGAGCGGGAGGACAGATACGCAGTATTTT.

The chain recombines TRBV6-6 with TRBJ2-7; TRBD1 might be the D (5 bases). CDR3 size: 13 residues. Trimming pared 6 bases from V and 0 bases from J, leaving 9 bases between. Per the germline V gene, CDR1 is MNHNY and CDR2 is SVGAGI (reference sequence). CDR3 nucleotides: TGTGCCAGCAGCAGGGTCAGCTCCTACGAGCAGTACTTC. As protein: CASSRVSSYEQYF.

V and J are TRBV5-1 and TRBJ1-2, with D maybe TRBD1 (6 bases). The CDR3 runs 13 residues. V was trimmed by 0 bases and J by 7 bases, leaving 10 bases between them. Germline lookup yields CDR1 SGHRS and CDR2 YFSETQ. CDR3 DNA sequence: TGCGCCAGCAGCTTGGAGGGGGTGGTTGGCTACACCTTC. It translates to CASSLEGVVGYTF.

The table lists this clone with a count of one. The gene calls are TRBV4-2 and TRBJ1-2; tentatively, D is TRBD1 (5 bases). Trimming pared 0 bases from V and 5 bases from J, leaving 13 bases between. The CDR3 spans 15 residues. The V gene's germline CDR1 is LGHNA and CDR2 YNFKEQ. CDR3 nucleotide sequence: TGTGCCAGCAGCCAAGATCGGGGGGATCGGTATGGCTACACCTTC. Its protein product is CASSQDRGDRYGYTF.

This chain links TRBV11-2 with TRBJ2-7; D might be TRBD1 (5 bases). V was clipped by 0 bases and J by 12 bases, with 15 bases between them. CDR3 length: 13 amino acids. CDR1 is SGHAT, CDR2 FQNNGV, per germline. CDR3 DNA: TGTGCCAGCAGCTTAGACAACCGAAAAAGGGGGTACTTC. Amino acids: CASSLDNRKRGYF.

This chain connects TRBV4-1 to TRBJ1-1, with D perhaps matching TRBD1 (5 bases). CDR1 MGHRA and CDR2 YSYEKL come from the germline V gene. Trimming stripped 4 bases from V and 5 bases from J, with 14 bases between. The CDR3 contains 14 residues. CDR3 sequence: CASSRPGEGTEAFF. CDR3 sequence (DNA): TGCGCCAGCAGCCGCCCCGGGGAGGGGACTGAAGCTTTCTTT.

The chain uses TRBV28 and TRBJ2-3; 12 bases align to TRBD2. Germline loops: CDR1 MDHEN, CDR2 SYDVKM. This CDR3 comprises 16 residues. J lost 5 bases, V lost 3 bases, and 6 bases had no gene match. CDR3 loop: CASSFPSGRAGDTQYF. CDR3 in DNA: TGTGCCAGCAGTTTCCCTAGCGGGAGGGCCGGAGATACGCAGTATTTT.

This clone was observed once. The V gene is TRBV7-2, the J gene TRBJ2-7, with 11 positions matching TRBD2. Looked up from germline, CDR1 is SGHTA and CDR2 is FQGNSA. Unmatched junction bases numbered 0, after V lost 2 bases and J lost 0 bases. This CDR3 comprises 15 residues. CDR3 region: CASSLTSGSSYEQYF. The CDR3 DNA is TGTGCCAGCAGCTTAACTAGCGGGAGCTCCTACGAGCAGTACTTC. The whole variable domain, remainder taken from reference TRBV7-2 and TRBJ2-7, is GAGVSQSPSNKVTEKGKDVELRCDPISGHTALYWYRQSLGQGLEFLIYFQGNSAPDKSGLPSDRFSAERTGGSVSTLTIQRTQQEDSAVYLCASSLTSGSSYEQYFGPGTRLTVT.

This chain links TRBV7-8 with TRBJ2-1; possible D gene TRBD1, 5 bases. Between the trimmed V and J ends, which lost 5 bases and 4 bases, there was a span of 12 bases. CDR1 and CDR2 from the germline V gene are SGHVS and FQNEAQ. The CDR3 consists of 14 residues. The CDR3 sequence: CASSRPDIYNEQFF. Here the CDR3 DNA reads TGTGCCAGCAGCCGACCGGACATTTACAATGAGCAGTTCTTC.

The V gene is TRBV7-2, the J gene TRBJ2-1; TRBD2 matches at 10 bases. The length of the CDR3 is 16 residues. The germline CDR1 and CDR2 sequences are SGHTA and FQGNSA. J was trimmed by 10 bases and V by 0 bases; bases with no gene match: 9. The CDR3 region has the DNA TGTGCCAGCAGCTTAGCGTCCCTAGCGGGAGTAGGGGAGCAGTTCTTC. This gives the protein CASSLASLAGVGEQFF.

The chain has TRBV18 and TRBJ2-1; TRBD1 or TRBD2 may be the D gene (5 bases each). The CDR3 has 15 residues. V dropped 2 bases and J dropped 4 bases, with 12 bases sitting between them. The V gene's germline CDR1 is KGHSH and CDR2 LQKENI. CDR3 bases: TGTGCCAGCTCACCAATCCGGGACGTATACAATGAGCAGTTCTTC. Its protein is CASSPIRDVYNEQFF.

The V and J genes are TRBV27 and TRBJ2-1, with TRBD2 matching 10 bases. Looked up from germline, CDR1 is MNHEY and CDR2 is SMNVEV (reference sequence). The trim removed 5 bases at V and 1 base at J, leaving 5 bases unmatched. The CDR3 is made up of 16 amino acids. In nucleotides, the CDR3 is TGTGCCAGCAGTCCCAGGGGACTAGCGTCCTACAATGAGCAGTTCTTC. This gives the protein CASSPRGLASYNEQFF.

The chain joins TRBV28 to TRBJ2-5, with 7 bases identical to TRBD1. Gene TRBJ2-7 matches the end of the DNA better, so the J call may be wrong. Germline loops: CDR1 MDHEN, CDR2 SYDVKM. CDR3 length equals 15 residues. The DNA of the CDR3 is TGTGCCAGCAGTTATCTCCACAGGGGTACCTACGAGCAGTACTTC. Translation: CASSYLHRGTYEQYF.